Sequencing of this T cell receptor beta chain was carried out in a study of blood T cell repertoires in COVID-19. Study details: Sample material is recorded as cDNA or gDNA derived from T cells, B-cell-depleted T cells, or PBMCs.

Source study methods: For nucleated cells, counts were estimated from reference gene primer amplification. Produced via immunoSEQ multiplex PCR; TCRdb's table is partial and in-frame only. The V and J calls and the clone size are those of that table, but D and trimming were determined from the DNA. Of tens of thousands of clones in the sample, roughly 80% were seen once. V lost 0 bases to trimming and J lost 8 bases, with 16 bases between them. Germline loops: CDR1 LNHNV, CDR2 YYDKDF (reference sequence). This CDR3 has 16 amino acids. The chain carries TRBV15 and TRBJ1-4; D unclear. Input material: peripheral blood. The source of this sequence is a man aged 50-59 years with active COVID-19. Written as DNA, the CDR3 is TGTGCCACCAGCAGAGATGACGGGGTGTCCCGGGAAAAACTGTTTTTT. Protein sequence: CATSRDDGVSREKLFF.